This is a list of T cell receptor beta chains from one sample in a study of T cells in Graves' hyperthyroidism and ophthalmopathy. MiXCR, applied by TCRdb to the multiplex PCR reads, yields one record per CDR3 protein. The table shows roughly 840,000 distinct CDR3 sequences, with roughly 40% occurring only once. The sample was blood. Source of these receptors: a man aged 18 to 29 with Graves' hyperthyroidism. CDR3s include the opening cysteine and the closing phenylalanine or tryptophan. The order of the fields is CDR3 length, V gene, J gene, CDR3 protein.

>15|TRBV15|TRBJ1-1
CATSRDIARGSEAFF
>15|TRBV9|TRBJ1-4
CASSVGTEPGEKLFF
>12|TRBV5-1|TRBJ2-2
CASTLGDGELFF
>15|TRBV25-1|TRBJ1-5
CASSLQGGDNQPQHF
>14|TRBV29-1|TRBJ2-5
CSGGGGFSTDTQYF
>17|TRBV9|TRBJ1-1
CAPSDGREASPNTEAFF
>13|TRBV12-3/TRBV12-4|TRBJ1-2
CASSRGARYGYTF
>14|TRBV5-1|TRBJ1-6
CASSLVSGDSPLHF
>11|TRBV20-1|TRBJ2-5
CSANPRETQYF
>11|TRBV7-2|TRBJ2-7
CASSLGRQQYF
>13|TRBV5-4|TRBJ2-7
CASTDASSYEQYF
>15|TRBV7-6|TRBJ1-1
CASSLPGTVNTEAFF
>12|TRBV29-1|TRBJ1-2
CSVVGDRDGYTF
>16|TRBV20-1|TRBJ1-6
CSAREHDRSDNSPLHF